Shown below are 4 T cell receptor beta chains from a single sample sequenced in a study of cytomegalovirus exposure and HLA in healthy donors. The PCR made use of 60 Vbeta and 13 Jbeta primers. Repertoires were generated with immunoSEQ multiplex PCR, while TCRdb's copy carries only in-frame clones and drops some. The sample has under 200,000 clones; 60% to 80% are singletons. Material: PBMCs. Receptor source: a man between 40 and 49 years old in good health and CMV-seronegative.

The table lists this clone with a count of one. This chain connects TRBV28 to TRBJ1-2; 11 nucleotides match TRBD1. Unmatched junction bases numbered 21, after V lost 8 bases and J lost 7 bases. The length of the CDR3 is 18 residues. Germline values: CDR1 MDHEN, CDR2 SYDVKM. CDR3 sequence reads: CASEGLGPPRTGGFGYTF. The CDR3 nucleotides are TGTGCCAGCGAAGGTCTAGGGCCCCCTAGGACAGGGGGCTTTGGCTACACCTTC.

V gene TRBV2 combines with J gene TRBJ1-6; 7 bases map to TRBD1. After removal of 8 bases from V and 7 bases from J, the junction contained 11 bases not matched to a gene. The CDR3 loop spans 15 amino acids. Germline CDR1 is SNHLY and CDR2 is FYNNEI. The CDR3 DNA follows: TGTGCCAGCGGATCCCGACAGGGCCGCAATTCACCCCTCCACTTT. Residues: CASGSRQGRNSPLHF. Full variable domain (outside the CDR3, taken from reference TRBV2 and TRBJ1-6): EPEVTQTPSHQVTQMGQEVILRCVPISNHLYFYWYRQILGQKVEFLVSFYNNEISEKSEIFDDQFSVERPDGSNFTLKIRSTKLEDSAMYFCASGSRQGRNSPLHFGNGTRLTVT.

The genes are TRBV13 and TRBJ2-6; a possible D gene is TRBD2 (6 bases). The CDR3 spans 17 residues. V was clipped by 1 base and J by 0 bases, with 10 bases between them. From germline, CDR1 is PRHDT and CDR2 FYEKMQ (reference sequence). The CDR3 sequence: CASSLVIGGSGANVLTF. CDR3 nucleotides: TGTGCCAGCAGCTTAGTGATCGGGGGCTCTGGGGCCAACGTCCTGACTTTC.

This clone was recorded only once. Here the CDR3 reads CAIKTGQGANEKLFF. The CDR3 DNA reads as TGTGCCATCAAAACTGGACAGGGGGCTAATGAAAAACTGTTTTTT. The rearrangement uses TRBV10-3 and TRBJ1-4; 10 bases line up with TRBD1. The CDR3 length is 15 residues. The ends lost 7 bases at V and 3 bases at J; junction bases unmatched: 5. The germline V gene encodes CDR1 ENHRY and CDR2 SYGVKD.